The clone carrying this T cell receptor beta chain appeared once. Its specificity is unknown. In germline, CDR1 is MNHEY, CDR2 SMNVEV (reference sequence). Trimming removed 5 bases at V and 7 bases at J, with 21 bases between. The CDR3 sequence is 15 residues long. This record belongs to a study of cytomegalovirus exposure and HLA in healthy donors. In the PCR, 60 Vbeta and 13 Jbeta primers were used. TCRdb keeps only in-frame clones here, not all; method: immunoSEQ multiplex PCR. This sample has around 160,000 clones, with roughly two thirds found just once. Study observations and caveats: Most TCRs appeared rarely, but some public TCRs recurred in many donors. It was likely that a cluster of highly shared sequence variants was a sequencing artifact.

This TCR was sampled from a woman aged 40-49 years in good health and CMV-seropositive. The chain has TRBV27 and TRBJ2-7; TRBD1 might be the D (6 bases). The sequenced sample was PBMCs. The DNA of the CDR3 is TGTGCCAGCAGTCGACAACCGGGACAACTGTCGGAGCAGTACTTC. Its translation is CASSRQPGQLSEQYF.